This T cell receptor beta chain was captured in a study of T cells after yellow fever vaccination. CDR1 LNHDA and CDR2 SQIVND come from the germline V gene (reference sequence). The CDR3 is 14 residues long. With 7 bases clipped from V and 2 bases from J, the junction kept 6 bases outside the gene matches. 5'RACE template switching generated TCR cDNA, adding a universal primer site and UMIs. TCRdb independently ran MiXCR on the 5' RACE reads; one entry per CDR3 protein. The data contain about 130,000 distinct CDR3 sequences, roughly 6.7% of them singletons. This clonotype was seen ten or more times. Its antigen remains unknown. Study outcomes and limitations: Researchers noted that a small share of clonotypes showed up in both CD4 and CD8 compartments. Most clones from primary vaccination were detected again post-booster (roughly 96% CD4, 88% CD8).

This specimen was CD4+ T cells sorted from PBMCs, taken around 10 days after the first yellow fever vaccination. The TCR sequence derives from a man aged 18 to 29 who received the YFV17D yellow fever vaccine. The chain has TRBV19 and TRBJ2-5; the match to TRBD1 covers 8 bases. CDR3 protein: CASTPGQAQETQYF. DNA for the CDR3: TGTGCCAGTACCCCGGGACAGGCTCAAGAGACCCAGTACTTC.